This passage covers 22 T cell receptor beta chains from one sample sequenced in a study of cytomegalovirus exposure and HLA in healthy donors. Researchers ran the PCR with 60 Vbeta and 13 Jbeta primers. The repertoire was sequenced with immunoSEQ multiplex PCR; TCRdb's copy has only in-frame clones and lacks some. Here the sample spans 160,000 or so clones, 80% being singletons. Sequenced: PBMCs. The receptors come from a woman aged 45-65 years in good health and CMV-seronegative.

This chain connects TRBV5-4 to TRBJ2-7; perhaps TRBD2 as D (6 bases). Trimming removed 4 bases at V and 7 bases at J, with 24 bases between. This CDR3 comprises 16 residues. Germline V gene data show CDR1 as SGHNT and CDR2 as YYREEE (reference sequence). The CDR3 loop reads CASSPWSGVLRGEQYF. CDR3 nucleotide sequence: TGTGCCAGCAGCCCCTGGTCGGGGGTCCTCCGGGGTGAGCAGTACTTC.

This rearrangement joins TRBV19 to TRBJ1-2, with D tentatively TRBD1 (6 bases). V lost 9 bases, J lost 8 bases, and 34 bases lay in between. There are 18 residues in the CDR3. Germline V gene data show CDR1 as LNHDA and CDR2 as SQIVND (reference sequence). Written as DNA, the CDR3 is TGTGCCAGCACACCCTTTTTGGGACCGGAGAAAGAAGGGGGAGGCTACACCTTC. Translation gives CASTPFLGPEKEGGGYTF.

The sample holds one count of this clone. The rearrangement links TRBV7-9 to TRBJ2-7; the match to TRBD2 covers 7 bases. J lost 6 bases, V lost 1 base, and 3 bases had no gene match. Germline V gene sequence: CDR1 SEHNR, CDR2 FQNEAQ (reference sequence). The CDR3 sequence is 13 residues long. DNA of the CDR3: TGTGCCAGCAGCTTAGGCGGGGGAATCGAGCAGTACTTC. Translation gives CASSLGGGIEQYF.

V usage is TRBV6-1 and J usage is TRBJ2-3; the D gene is possibly TRBD1 (5 bases). V was pared by 2 bases and J by 0 bases, with 18 bases between. The CDR3 contains 18 residues. Germline V CDR1 and CDR2: MNHNS, SASEGT. The CDR3 here is CASSEFYFDSISTDTQYF. CDR3 nucleotide sequence: TGTGCCAGCAGTGAATTTTACTTCGACAGTATAAGCACAGATACGCAGTATTTT.

This chain joins TRBV10-3 and TRBJ2-7; possibly TRBD1 for D (6 bases). The CDR3 spans 15 residues. In germline, CDR1 is ENHRY, CDR2 SYGVKD. V was clipped by 1 base and J by 4 bases, with 14 bases between them. The CDR3 DNA follows: TGTGCCATCAGTGAGTACCCAGGGGTTGGGTACGAGCAGTACTTC. This gives the protein CAISEYPGVGYEQYF.

The chain recombines TRBV5-1 with TRBJ2-1, with 10 bases fitting TRBD2. Germline lookup yields CDR1 SGHRS and CDR2 YFSETQ. CDR3 size: 15 residues. Trimming took 2 bases from V and 7 from J; bases not matched to a gene: 6. The CDR3 DNA reads as TGCGCCAGCAGCTTTATGTCTAGCGGGAGAAATGAGCAGTTCTTC. Translating gives CASSFMSSGRNEQFF.

J is TRBJ1-2 and V is TRBV5-1; D uncertain. The V end lost 0 bases, the J end lost 0 bases, and 9 bases lay between the germline ends. CDR1 SGHRS and CDR2 YFSETQ come from the germline V gene. The CDR3 totals 15 residues. This CDR3 is CASSLAGKTNYGYTF. CDR3 coding DNA: TGCGCCAGCAGCTTGGCCGGGAAGACTAACTATGGCTACACCTTC.

Only one count was recorded for this clone. The chain carries TRBV4-1 and TRBJ2-1; TRBD2 matches at 11 bases. This CDR3 spans 15 amino acids. Germline values: CDR1 MGHRA, CDR2 YSYEKL. The trim removed 0 bases at V and 10 bases at J, leaving 5 bases unmatched. CDR3 coding DNA: TGCGCCAGCAGCCAAGAGACTAGCGGGGTTAGGGAGCAGTTCTTC. Amino acids: CASSQETSGVREQFF.

V and J are TRBV6-4 and TRBJ2-1; D perhaps matches TRBD2 (6 bases). The germline V gene encodes CDR1 MRHNA and CDR2 SNTAGT. V lost 3 bases and J lost 5, with 14 bases in between. This CDR3 is built from 15 residues. The CDR3: CASSEMGGANNEQFF. CDR3 DNA sequence: TGTGCCAGCAGTGAGATGGGGGGAGCGAACAATGAGCAGTTCTTC.

The chain recombines TRBV4-1 with TRBJ2-7, with 11 bases matching TRBD2. The CDR3 runs 15 residues. The germline V gene has CDR1 MGHRA and CDR2 YSYEKL. The ends lost 3 bases at V and 4 bases at J; junction bases unmatched: 5. CDR3 sequence (DNA): TGCGCCAGCAGCCACGTTAGCGGGGGGGCTTACGAGCAGTACTTC. Amino acid sequence: CASSHVSGGAYEQYF.

The chain is built from TRBV7-2 and TRBJ1-1; 7 positions agree with TRBD1. Germline V lookup: CDR1 SGHTA, CDR2 FQGNSA. V was clipped by 5 bases and J by 4 bases; unmatched bases: 7. The CDR3 runs to 14 residues. The DNA for the CDR3 is TGTGCCAGCAGCCCCAGACAGGGACTCACTGAAGCTTTCTTT. Its protein product is CASSPRQGLTEAFF.

This clone was seen only a few times. The rearrangement uses TRBV5-1 and TRBJ2-7, with 9 bases aligning to TRBD1. Trimming removed 0 bases from V and 12 bases from J; junction bases left unmatched: 7. This CDR3 is 13 amino acids long. Per germline, CDR1 SGHRS and CDR2 YFSETQ. The CDR3 here is CASSLGDRDYLYF. DNA for the CDR3: TGCGCCAGCAGCTTGGGGGACAGGGACTATCTGTACTTC.

The chain is built from TRBV2 and TRBJ1-2; D is ambiguous. CDR3 size: 12 residues. V lost 1 base, J lost 8 bases, and 8 bases lay in between. Germline V CDR1 and CDR2: SNHLY, FYNNEI. The CDR3 spells CASSEGRRGYTF. CDR3 coding DNA: TGTGCCAGCAGTGAAGGAAGGAGAGGCTACACCTTC. Full variable domain (remainder filled in from reference TRBV2 and TRBJ1-2): EPEVTQTPSHQVTQMGQEVILRCVPISNHLYFYWYRQILGQKVEFLVSFYNNEISEKSEIFDDQFSVERPDGSNFTLKIRSTKLEDSAMYFCASSEGRRGYTFGSGTRLTVV.

The V call is TRBV7-8, the J call TRBJ1-6; 9 positions agree with TRBD1. The CDR3 covers 16 residues. Unmatched junction bases numbered 6, after V lost 0 bases and J lost 9 bases. From germline, CDR1 is SGHVS and CDR2 FQNEAQ. CDR3 sequence reads: CASSLAGQGRISPLHF. The DNA of the CDR3 is TGTGCCAGCAGCTTAGCGGGACAGGGCCGAATTTCACCCCTCCACTTT.

The chain carries TRBV5-1 and TRBJ1-6; 7 bases agree with TRBD1. V shed 0 bases, J shed 8 bases, and the junction held 5 bases outside the gene matches. The CDR3 spans 15 residues. CDR1 SGHRS and CDR2 YFSETQ come from the germline V gene. Here the CDR3 reads CASSLGTGPDSPLHF. The CDR3 nucleotides are TGCGCCAGCAGCTTGGGGACAGGACCTGATTCACCCCTCCACTTT.

The sample holds a few counts of this clone. The chain links TRBV4-3 to TRBJ2-7, with a possible D match to TRBD1 (6 bases). The CDR3 covers 18 residues. V was trimmed by 0 bases and J by 1 base, leaving 19 bases between them. From germline, CDR1 is LGHNA and CDR2 YSLEER. CDR3 bases: TGCGCCAGCAGCCAAGAGGGGGTGTCGTGGGACAAGTCCTACGAGCAGTACTTC. Translated, it gives CASSQEGVSWDKSYEQYF.

This rearrangement joins TRBV20-1 to TRBJ1-6, with TRBD1 as a possible D gene (5 bases). Per germline, CDR1 DFQATT and CDR2 SNEGSKA (reference sequence). Trimming removed 4 bases from V and 7 bases from J, with 5 bases in between. The CDR3 loop spans 11 amino acids. The CDR3 coding sequence is TGCAGTGCTACAGGGAATTCACCCCTCCACTTT. Protein product: CSATGNSPLHF.

The chain combines TRBV6-1 with TRBJ2-7; 7 bases map to TRBD2. The germline V gene encodes CDR1 MNHNS and CDR2 SASEGT. Trimming took 3 bases from V and 3 from J; bases not matched to a gene: 5. The CDR3 runs 14 residues. The CDR3 loop is CASSEGGSYYEQYF. The DNA of the CDR3 is TGTGCCAGCAGTGAGGGGGGGTCGTACTACGAGCAGTACTTC.

The chain links TRBV28 to TRBJ2-3; TRBD2 matches at 8 bases. Trimming removed 2 bases from V and 1 base from J; junction bases left unmatched: 8. CDR1 is MDHEN and CDR2 is SYDVKM in the germline V gene. This CDR3 region has 17 residues. CDR3 DNA: TGTGCCAGCAGTTTAATGCGGGGGGCGCTTGGCACAGATACGCAGTATTTT. It yields the protein CASSLMRGALGTDTQYF.

This chain joins TRBV9 and TRBJ2-1, with TRBD2 identical over 12 bases. CDR3 size: 16 residues. Germline V CDR1 and CDR2: SGDLS, YYNGEE. V lost 0 bases, J lost 8 bases, and 6 bases stayed unmatched. This CDR3 reads CASSVVALAGGDEQFF. The CDR3 region has the DNA TGTGCCAGCAGCGTAGTAGCTCTAGCGGGAGGGGATGAGCAGTTCTTC.

The genes are TRBV4-2 and TRBJ1-4; no firm D call. V lost 1 base, J lost 7 bases, and 7 bases lay in between. The V gene's germline CDR1 is LGHNA and CDR2 YNFKEQ. The CDR3 contains 13 residues. In DNA form, the CDR3 reads TGTGCCAGCAGCCAAGGGCATCTTGAAAAACTGTTTTTT. Translation gives CASSQGHLEKLFF.

The chain links TRBV6-4 to TRBJ2-1; 9 bases map to TRBD2. There are 15 residues in the CDR3. Germline CDR1 is MRHNA and CDR2 is SNTAGT. V lost 0 bases and J lost 9; bases outside the gene matches: 6. The CDR3 region has the DNA TGTGCCAGCAGTGACTCGGGTGGTAGCGGGGGTGAGCAGTTCTTC. It specifies CASSDSGGSGGEQFF.